This TCR beta chain came from a study of Graves' ophthalmopathy and Graves' hyperthyroidism (dated by TCRdb to the late 2010s). About the investigation overall: Peripheral blood samples were taken at the time of initial diagnosis, before any treatment was given. In total, 135 blood samples were TCR-sequenced: 43 ophthalmopathy, some 75 hyperthyroidism and about 17 hyperthyroidism-to-ophthalmopathy patients. To tell Graves' ophthalmopathy apart from Graves' hyperthyroidism, and to predict which patients would progress to ophthalmopathy, the study relied on TCR beta repertoire signatures. An independent validation cohort was composed of around 19 hyperthyroidism patients and approximately 15 patients who later progressed from hyperthyroidism to ophthalmopathy. T-cell repertoires of thyroid tissue and blood were compared in more than five hyperthyroidism patients. For training and testing, the 100 or so patients in the discovery cohort were randomly divided in a 7:3 ratio. A discovery set of 100 or so patients (around 45 ophthalmopathy, 55 to 65 stable hyperthyroidism) was enrolled to explore V-J signatures distinguishing ophthalmopathy from hyperthyroidism. Following sample collection, hyperthyroidism patients were given methimazole at a starting dose of 30 mg daily, and ophthalmopathy patients were given high-dose intravenous methylprednisolone.

For repertoire sequencing, TCR beta CDR3 regions were amplified from RNA transcripts. A first-round RT-PCR used HTBI primers with the Qiagen OneStep RT-PCR kit, followed by a second-round multiplex PCR, size selection and purification. Libraries were sequenced paired-end with 100 bp reads on an Illumina HiSeq2000. For the original study's pipeline: Reads were processed with SOAPnuke, discarding reads with adapters, uncalled bases, mean Phred below 15, or no exact constant-primer or identifier match. High-quality paired reads were merged with COPE v1.2.5. Clonotypes were defined as unique nucleotide sequences and were aligned to IMGT TRB V, D and J references using MiTCR v1.1. Only V-J combinations with frequency above 0.0001 were analysed, covering approximately 99% of repertoires. A TCR clonal expansion and chaos score per V-J combination was defined as the ratio of F50 clonal expansion to chaos observed in the TCRdist matrix. Features were reduced by Welch's t-statistics and random forest to 10 to 15 V-J combinations, which fed a naive Bayes classifier. Thyroid-blood repertoire similarity was quantified with the Morisita-Horn index. TCRdb reprocessing: public reads trimmed at Q25 with fastp, clones called with MiXCR, in-frame beta chains kept. Every distinct CDR3 protein forms one entry, paired with its most common genes and DNA. The V and J calls here are based on TCRdb, not the publication. Within this sample are around 170,000 distinct CDR3 sequences, with approximately 38% of them counted one time only. The ten largest clones take up about 5.8% of the sample.

For CDR1 and CDR2, the germline V gene lists MNHEY and SVGEGT. Inclusive of the bounding cysteine and phenylalanine, the CDR3 is 14 residues long. The retained sequence is limited to the CDR3, 42 bases, with the frame set at the first base. V sheds 0 bases and J sheds 6 bases, leaving 8 bases between their ends. Ophthalmopathy patients were characterized by moderately to severely active disease, a Clinical Activity Score of at least 3, a NOSPECS grade of at least 4, and a disease duration under 3 months. Patients with other autoimmune diseases, uncontrolled infections, pregnancy or lactation were excluded from the study. Diagnosis relied on clinical symptoms, serum thyroxine, TRAb, thyroid ultrasound and orbital computed tomography. Ficoll-Paque density gradient centrifugation was used to isolate PBMCs from around 10 ml of fresh peripheral blood. Trizol reagent was used to extract the total RNA, and its quality was then checked on an Agilent 2100 Bioanalyzer.

Notes on this clonotype: Its antigen is not yet known. No per-base quality is available; no much larger clone lies one base away.

Points the paper makes about the study in general: In validation, the model predicted ophthalmopathy progression with over 60% sensitivity and approximately 78% specificity; some 13 predicted patients were CT-confirmed with GO in a median of about 6.1 months. Among expanded thyroid clonotypes with frequency above 0.001, most also showed up in blood, which suggests that blood repertoires may reflect the thyroid immune response. Sample size was not statistically predetermined, and group allocation was not concealed from the investigators. The 13-signature model separated ophthalmopathy from stable hyperthyroidism with about 86% sensitivity and less than 83% specificity in cross-validation, and 80%/75% in the test set.

The sequenced material came from peripheral blood. The receptor was derived from a woman aged 40-49 years with Graves' ophthalmopathy. Donor details come from another sample of the same person, matched by shared clones. The sequence is built from TRBV6-2 or TRBV6-3 and TRBJ2-2; the D gene is possibly TRBD2, with 5 bases matching. CDR3 loop: CASSYSGRPGELFF. The sequence in DNA is TGTGCCAGCAGTTACTCGGGGAGACCCGGGGAGCTGTTTTTT.